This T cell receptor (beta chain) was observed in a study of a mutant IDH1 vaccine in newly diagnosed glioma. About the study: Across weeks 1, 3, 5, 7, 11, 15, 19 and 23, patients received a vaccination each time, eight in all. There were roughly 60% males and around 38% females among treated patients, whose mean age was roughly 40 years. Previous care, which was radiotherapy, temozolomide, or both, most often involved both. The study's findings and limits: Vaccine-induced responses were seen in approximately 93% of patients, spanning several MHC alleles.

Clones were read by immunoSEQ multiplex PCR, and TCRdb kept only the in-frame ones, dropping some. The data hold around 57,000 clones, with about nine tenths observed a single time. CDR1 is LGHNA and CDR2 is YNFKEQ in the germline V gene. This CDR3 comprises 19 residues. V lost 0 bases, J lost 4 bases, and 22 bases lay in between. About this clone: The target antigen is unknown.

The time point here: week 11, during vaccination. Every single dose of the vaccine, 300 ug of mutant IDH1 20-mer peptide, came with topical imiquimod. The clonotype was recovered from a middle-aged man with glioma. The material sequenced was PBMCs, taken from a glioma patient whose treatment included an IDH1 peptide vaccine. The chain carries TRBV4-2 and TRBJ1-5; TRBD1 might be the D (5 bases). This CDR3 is CASSQDGGGTRGGNQPQHF. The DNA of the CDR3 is TGTGCCAGCAGCCAAGATGGGGGGGGGACCCGCGGAGGTAATCAGCCCCAGCATTTT.